This record looks at one TCR beta chain sequence and its context. This record belongs to a study of blood T cell repertoires in COVID-19. Profiling relied on immunoSEQ multiplex PCR, and the TCRdb table lists in-frame clones only, not all of them. This table has 210,000 or so clones, about four fifths appearing once. The germline gives CDR1 LGHNT, CDR2 FRNRAP. The CDR3 loop spans 13 amino acids. Trimming removed 1 base at V and 9 bases at J, with 10 bases between. The chain is built from TRBV12-5 and TRBJ2-1, with D tentatively TRBD2 (7 bases). The source material was PBMCs or T cells enriched from blood (not recorded which). The source of this sequence is a woman aged 50 to 60 with acute COVID-19. CDR3: CASGLAGEGEQFF. Written as DNA, the CDR3 is TGTGCTAGTGGTTTGGCAGGGGAGGGTGAGCAGTTCTTC.